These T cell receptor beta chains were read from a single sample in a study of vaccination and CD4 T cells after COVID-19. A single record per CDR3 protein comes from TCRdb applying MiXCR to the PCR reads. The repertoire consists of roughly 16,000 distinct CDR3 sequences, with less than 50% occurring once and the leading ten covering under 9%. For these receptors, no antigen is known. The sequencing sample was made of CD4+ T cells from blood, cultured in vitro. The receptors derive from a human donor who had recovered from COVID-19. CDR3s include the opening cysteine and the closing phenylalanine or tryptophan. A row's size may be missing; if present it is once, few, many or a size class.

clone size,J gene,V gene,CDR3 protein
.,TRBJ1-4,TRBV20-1,CSARVGTGEVKLFF
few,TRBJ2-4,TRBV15,CATSRDGGGSDIQYF
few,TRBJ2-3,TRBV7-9,CASSLFSGRGSTDTQYF
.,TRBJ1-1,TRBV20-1,CSARDSPKAFF
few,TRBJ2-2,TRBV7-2,CASSYLNIGDTGELFF
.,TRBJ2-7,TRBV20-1,CSAYTGTSGYEQYF
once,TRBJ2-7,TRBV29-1,CSVRDPSGSYEQYF
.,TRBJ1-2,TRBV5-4,CASSFPYLSGDYGYTF
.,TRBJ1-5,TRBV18,CASSPPRGRGSQPQHF
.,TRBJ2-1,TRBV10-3,CAISSVGTGSTYNEQFF
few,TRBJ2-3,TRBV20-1,CSAFTGKDTQYF
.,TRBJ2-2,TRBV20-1,CSARSFPGQGTNTGELFF
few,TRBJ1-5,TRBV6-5,CASSYNGNQPQHF
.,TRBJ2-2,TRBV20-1,CSAAGGTSGRTNTGEPFF
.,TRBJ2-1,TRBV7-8,CASSKRAREQFF